This is a list of T cell receptor beta chains from one sample in a study of blood T cell repertoires in COVID-19. Sequencing was performed with immunoSEQ multiplex PCR; in TCRdb, only in-frame clones are kept and a portion is missing. The data show around 380,000 clones, with 87% seen just once and 1% to 1.5% held by the top ten. Specimen: PBMCs or T cells enriched from blood (not recorded which). The receptor set was obtained from a man aged 25-45 years who had recovered from COVID-19. The CDR3 runs from the conserved cysteine through the conserved F or W. Each record gives: clone size, J gene, D gene, V gene, CDR3 DNA, CDR3 protein. The D gene is left open where the match is weak. Some rows mark clone size as missing; the rest say once, few, many or name a class of expanded clone.

>-|TRBJ1-1|TRBD1|TRBV6-5
TGTGCCAGCAGTTACCTGGCCACAGGGGGGACTGAAGCTTTCTTT
CASSYLATGGTEAFF
>-|TRBJ1-5|-|TRBV3-1/TRBV3-2
TGTGCCAGCAGCCCGAGAAATCAGCCCCAGCATTTT
CASSPRNQPQHF
>few|TRBJ1-3|-|TRBV15
TGTGCCACCAGCAGAGGGTATGGACAACCGGGCGGAAACACCATATATTTT
CATSRGYGQPGGNTIYF
>few|TRBJ2-7|-|TRBV9
TGTGCCAGCAGCGTAGCTAGTGGGGGGAGATTTGACGGCGAGCAGTACTTC
CASSVASGGRFDGEQYF
>-|TRBJ1-3|-|TRBV9
TGTGCCAGCAGCAACCCAGGGACTGGAAACACCATATATTTT
CASSNPGTGNTIYF
>-|TRBJ1-3|TRBD1|TRBV7-9
TGTGCCAGCCAACAGGGGACTGGAAACACCATATATTTT
CASQQGTGNTIYF
>-|TRBJ2-3|-|TRBV5-1
TGCGCCAGCAGCCATAGTGGTACAGATACGCAGTATTTT
CASSHSGTDTQYF
>-|TRBJ1-4|TRBD1|TRBV7-2
TGTGCCAGCAGCTCTCAGGGGGTGCTCTATGAAAAACTGTTTTTT
CASSSQGVLYEKLFF
>-|TRBJ1-1|-|TRBV5-1
TGCGCCAGCAGCTTGCAGACTGGCAGGGAGGACACTGAAGCTTTCTTT
CASSLQTGREDTEAFF
>-|TRBJ2-4|TRBD1|TRBV19
TGTGCCAGTAGTATGAGACAGGGGCTAGCCAAAAACATTCAGTACTTC
CASSMRQGLAKNIQYF
>-|TRBJ1-2|-|TRBV3-1/TRBV3-2
TGTGCCAGCAGCCAAGGGGGGCCAGTCAACTATGGCTACACCTTC
CASSQGGPVNYGYTF